This is a list of T cell receptor beta chains from one sample in a study of shared clonotypes between healthy human individuals. This table comes from immunoSEQ multiplex PCR, and its TCRdb copy is limited to in-frame clones, with some not included. The repertoire holds some 790,000 clones, with over 60% as singletons. The sequenced material came from memory CD4+ T cells sorted from blood. The receptors were gathered from a woman in her thirties in good health. CDR3s leave out the opening cysteine and the closing phenylalanine or tryptophan.

CDR3 protein | V gene
ASNHSAGPETQY | TRBV27
ASSFLSSGTTDTQY | TRBV27
ASSPGADYGYT | TRBV28
ASSQGGIREGHEQF | TRBV4-2
ASRGGDDQPQH | TRBV27
AISDTGGSSYEQY | TRBV10-3
ASPPHRILNTEAF | TRBV28
ASSPRTGTLLNEQF | TRBV19
ASSMGQGQPQH | TRBV7-7
SVDLTGANEKLF | TRBV29-1
ASSQEASGSPLAKNIQY | TRBV4-1
ASSQQYEQY | TRBV18
ASKDRPVGSGYT | TRBV6-5
ASREQGAAEAF | TRBV19
ASSPLTGGDSSYNEQF | TRBV4-2
ASSPRTTYQETQY | TRBV18
ASSTGFSGNTIY | TRBV19
ASSPRSSQVYYEQY | TRBV18
ASVRSNEQF | TRBV2
ASRSSATDTQY | TRBV28
ASTPGTPRTGELF | TRBV2
ASSLGGSYEQF | TRBV7-3
ASSFQGRSNQPQH | TRBV28
ASSNGRKGSGELF | TRBV27
ASSSGTGWEPQH | TRBV7-9
ASSEAWREGQREQF | TRBV6-1
ASSEVGDYEQY | TRBV2
ASSLGAGGKAEAF | TRBV28
AWTGTGLLPEAF | TRBV30
ASSRDRRFSGNTIY | TRBV5-4
ASRGTDGKETQY | TRBV6-5
ASNGVQGTEAF | TRBV10-2
ASSLPGRLTEAF | TRBV7-2
ASSKADWPYEQY | TRBV21-1
ASSQDFGVEGYT | TRBV4-2
ASSLVVLITDTQY | TRBV7-2
ASSFPTYGTSGGVAKNIQY | TRBV28
ASSGTAPMKTF | TRBV18
ASRGRSGPYEQY | TRBV6-1
SAGEVAGGIYNEQF | TRBV29-1
ASRTTGLMNEQY | TRBV2
ASWGGLRYEQY | TRBV21-1
ASSVGLAGDPYEQY | TRBV5-5
ASSVGLASTDTQY | TRBV2
ASSLSGLTNEKLF | TRBV5-1
ASSESGSYYNEQF | TRBV4-2
SVIKAGYEQY | TRBV29-1
ASSATSPDSHNEQF | TRBV25-1
ASSSDGNYGYT | TRBV7-2
AWSVGYRGAEAF | TRBV30
ASSGPGRFYEQY | TRBV5-6
ASSPRRDSYEQY | TRBV18
ASSFAFGELF | TRBV7-8
ASSSVGAAGSSGANVLT | TRBV5-1